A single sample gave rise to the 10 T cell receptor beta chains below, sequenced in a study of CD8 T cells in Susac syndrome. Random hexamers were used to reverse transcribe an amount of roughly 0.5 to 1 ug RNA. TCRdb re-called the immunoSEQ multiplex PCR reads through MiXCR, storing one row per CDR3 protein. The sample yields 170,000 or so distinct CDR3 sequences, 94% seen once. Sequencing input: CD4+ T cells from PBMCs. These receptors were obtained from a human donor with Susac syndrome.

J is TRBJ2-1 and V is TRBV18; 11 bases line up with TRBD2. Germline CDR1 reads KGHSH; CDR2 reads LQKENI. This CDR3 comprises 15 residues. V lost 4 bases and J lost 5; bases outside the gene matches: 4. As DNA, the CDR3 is TGTGCCAGCTCACGAGGACTAGCGGGCGACAATGAGCAGTTCTTC. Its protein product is CASSRGLAGDNEQFF.

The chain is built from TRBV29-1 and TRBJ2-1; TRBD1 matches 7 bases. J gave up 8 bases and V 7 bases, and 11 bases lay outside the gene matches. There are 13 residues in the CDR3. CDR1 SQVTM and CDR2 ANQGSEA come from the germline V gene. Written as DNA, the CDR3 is TGCAGCGGAGGGGACAGACTTAGCGATGAGCAGTTCTTC. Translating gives CSGGDRLSDEQFF.

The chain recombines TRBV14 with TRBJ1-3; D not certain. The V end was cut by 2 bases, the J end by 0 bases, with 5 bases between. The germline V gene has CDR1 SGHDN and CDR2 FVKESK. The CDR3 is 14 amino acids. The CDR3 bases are TGTGCCAGCAGCCAATCCAACTCTGGAAACACCATATATTTT. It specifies CASSQSNSGNTIYF.

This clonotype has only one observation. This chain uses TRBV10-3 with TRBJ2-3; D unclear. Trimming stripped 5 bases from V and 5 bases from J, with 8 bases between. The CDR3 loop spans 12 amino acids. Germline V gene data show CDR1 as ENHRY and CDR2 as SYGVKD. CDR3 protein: CAISNTGDTQYF. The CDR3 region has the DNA TGTGCCATCAGTAACACGGGAGATACGCAGTATTTT.

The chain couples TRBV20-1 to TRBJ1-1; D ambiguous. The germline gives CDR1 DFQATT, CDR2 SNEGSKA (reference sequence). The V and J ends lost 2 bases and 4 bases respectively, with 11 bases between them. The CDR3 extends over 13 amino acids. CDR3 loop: CSARTTRGTEAFF. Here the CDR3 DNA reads TGCAGTGCTAGAACAACCCGTGGCACTGAAGCTTTCTTT.

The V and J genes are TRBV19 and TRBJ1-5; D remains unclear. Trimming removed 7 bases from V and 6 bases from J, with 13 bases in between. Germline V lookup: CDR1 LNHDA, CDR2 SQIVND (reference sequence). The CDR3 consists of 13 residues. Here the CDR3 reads CASMGRRVQPQHF. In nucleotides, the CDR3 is TGTGCCAGTATGGGGAGAAGGGTTCAGCCCCAGCATTTT.

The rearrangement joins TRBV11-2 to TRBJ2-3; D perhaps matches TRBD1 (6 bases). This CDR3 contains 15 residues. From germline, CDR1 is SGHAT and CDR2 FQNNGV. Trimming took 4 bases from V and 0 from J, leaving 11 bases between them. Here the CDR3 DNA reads TGTGCCAGCAGCTCAGGACAGCCCAGCACAGATACGCAGTATTTT. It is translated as CASSSGQPSTDTQYF.

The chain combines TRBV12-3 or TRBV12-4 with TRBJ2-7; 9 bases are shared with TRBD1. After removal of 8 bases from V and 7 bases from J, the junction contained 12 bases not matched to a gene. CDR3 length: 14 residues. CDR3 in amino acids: CASQPGQGVWEQYF. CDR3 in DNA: TGTGCCAGCCAACCGGGACAGGGAGTTTGGGAGCAGTACTTC.

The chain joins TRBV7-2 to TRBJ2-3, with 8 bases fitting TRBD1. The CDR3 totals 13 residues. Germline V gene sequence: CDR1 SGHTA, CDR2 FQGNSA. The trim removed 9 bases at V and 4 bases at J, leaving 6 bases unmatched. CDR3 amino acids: CASGQGRADTQYF. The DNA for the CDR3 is TGTGCCAGTGGACAGGGAAGGGCAGATACGCAGTATTTT.

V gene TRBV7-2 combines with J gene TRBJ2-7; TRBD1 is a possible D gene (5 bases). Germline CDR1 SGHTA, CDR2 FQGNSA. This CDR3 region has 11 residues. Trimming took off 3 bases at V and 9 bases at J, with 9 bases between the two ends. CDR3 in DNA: TGTGCCAGCAGCTTGACAGCGTGGCAGTACTTC. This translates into CASSLTAWQYF.